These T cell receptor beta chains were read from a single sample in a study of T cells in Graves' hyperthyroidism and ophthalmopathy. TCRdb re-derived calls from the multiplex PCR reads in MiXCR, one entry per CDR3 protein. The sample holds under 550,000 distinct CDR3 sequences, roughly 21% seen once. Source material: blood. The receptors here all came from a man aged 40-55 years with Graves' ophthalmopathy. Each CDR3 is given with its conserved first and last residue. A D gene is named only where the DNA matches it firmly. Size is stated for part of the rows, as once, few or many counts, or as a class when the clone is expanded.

CDR3 protein: CASTGGRQETQYF
CDR3 DNA: TGTGCCAGCACCGGGGGGAGGCAAGAGACCCAGTACTTC
J gene: TRBJ2-5
V gene: TRBV5-8
clone size: .
D gene: TRBD2

CDR3 protein: CASSVRVLAGSNTGELFF
CDR3 DNA: TGCGCCAGCAGCGTGCGGGTTCTAGCGGGATCGAACACCGGGGAGCTGTTTTTT
J gene: TRBJ2-2
V gene: TRBV5-1
clone size: many
D gene: TRBD2

CDR3 protein: CASSLYTRELFF
CDR3 DNA: TGTGCCAGCTCCCTATACACACGGGAGCTGTTTTTT
J gene: TRBJ2-2
V gene: TRBV18
clone size: .
D gene: .

CDR3 protein: CASSSGFYGYTF
CDR3 DNA: TGTGCCAGCAGTTCGGGGTTCTATGGCTACACCTTC
J gene: TRBJ1-2
V gene: TRBV12-3/TRBV12-4
clone size: .
D gene: .

CDR3 protein: CASSPLWKTSETQYF
CDR3 DNA: TGTGCCAGCAGCCCCCTCTGGAAGACATCAGAGACCCAGTACTTC
J gene: TRBJ2-5
V gene: TRBV11-3
clone size: few
D gene: .

CDR3 protein: CASNQPGQTKNIQYF
CDR3 DNA: TGTGCCAGCAACCAACCGGGACAGACCAAAAACATTCAGTACTTC
J gene: TRBJ2-4
V gene: TRBV12-3/TRBV12-4
clone size: .
D gene: TRBD1

CDR3 protein: CSARDRWGPETEAFF
CDR3 DNA: TGCAGTGCTAGAGATCGTTGGGGGCCGGAGACTGAAGCTTTCTTT
J gene: TRBJ1-1
V gene: TRBV20-1
clone size: once
D gene: .

CDR3 protein: CSARNPGQTIGPYEQYF
CDR3 DNA: TGCAGTGCTAGAAATCCGGGACAGACGATCGGACCCTACGAGCAGTACTTC
J gene: TRBJ2-7
V gene: TRBV20-1
clone size: few
D gene: TRBD1

CDR3 protein: CATSDPGQGPYNEQFF
CDR3 DNA: TGTGCCACCAGTGATCCCGGACAGGGGCCATACAATGAGCAGTTCTTC
J gene: TRBJ2-1
V gene: TRBV24-1
clone size: many
D gene: TRBD1

CDR3 protein: CATSKRGQPQHF
CDR3 DNA: TGTGCCACCAGCAAGAGGGGTCAGCCCCAGCATTTT
J gene: TRBJ1-5
V gene: TRBV15
clone size: .
D gene: .

CDR3 protein: CASSPSVGYEQYF
CDR3 DNA: TGTGCCAGCAGCCCCTCAGTAGGCTACGAGCAGTACTTC
J gene: TRBJ2-7
V gene: TRBV3-1
clone size: many
D gene: .

CDR3 protein: CASSLEGTLSGNTIYF
CDR3 DNA: TGTGCCAGCAGCTTGGAGGGAACCCTCTCTGGAAACACCATATATTTT
J gene: TRBJ1-3
V gene: TRBV11-2
clone size: .
D gene: .

CDR3 protein: CASSQDATSGQPKFF
CDR3 DNA: TGCGCCAGCAGCCAAGATGCTACTAGCGGCCAGCCTAAGTTCTTC
J gene: TRBJ2-1
V gene: TRBV4-1
clone size: .
D gene: TRBD2

CDR3 protein: CASSFESTDTQYF
CDR3 DNA: TGTGCCAGCAGCTTCGAGAGCACAGATACGCAGTATTTT
J gene: TRBJ2-3
V gene: TRBV7-3
clone size: many
D gene: .

CDR3 protein: CASSSWVGRGGLGETQYF
CDR3 DNA: TGTGCCAGCAGCTCTTGGGTGGGGCGGGGGGGCCTCGGAGAGACCCAGTACTTC
J gene: TRBJ2-5
V gene: TRBV7-9
clone size: .
D gene: TRBD2

CDR3 protein: CARKGRRTGELFF
CDR3 DNA: TGCGCCCGGAAGGGGAGGCGGACCGGGGAGCTGTTTTTT
J gene: TRBJ2-2
V gene: TRBV30
clone size: few
D gene: .

CDR3 protein: CASSFKRGTGYTEAFF
CDR3 DNA: TGTGCCAGCAGCTTTAAGAGGGGGACGGGGTACACTGAAGCTTTCTTT
J gene: TRBJ1-1
V gene: TRBV11-2
clone size: many
D gene: .

CDR3 protein: CASSLAGEVWVEQFF
CDR3 DNA: TGCGCCAGCAGCTTGGCCGGGGAGGTGTGGGTTGAGCAGTTCTTC
J gene: TRBJ2-1
V gene: TRBV5-1
clone size: many
D gene: .

CDR3 protein: CSVERRSQGFGNTIYF
CDR3 DNA: TGCAGCGTTGAAAGGCGAAGTCAGGGATTTGGAAACACCATATATTTT
J gene: TRBJ1-3
V gene: TRBV29-1
clone size: .
D gene: .

CDR3 protein: CASSERGGTAEAFF
CDR3 DNA: TGTGCCAGCAGTGAAAGGGGGGGGACAGCTGAAGCTTTCTTT
J gene: TRBJ1-1
V gene: TRBV6-1
clone size: many
D gene: TRBD1

CDR3 protein: CACLNGGLRTGELFF
CDR3 DNA: TGTGCCTGCCTTAATGGGGGACTACGAACCGGGGAGCTGTTTTTT
J gene: TRBJ2-2
V gene: TRBV30
clone size: few
D gene: TRBD2

CDR3 protein: CASSFDPKDGYTF
CDR3 DNA: TGTGCCAGCTCTTTTGATCCGAAAGATGGCTACACCTTC
J gene: TRBJ1-2
V gene: TRBV18
clone size: many
D gene: .

CDR3 protein: CASSEQARRSYEQYF
CDR3 DNA: TGTGCCAGCAGTGAACAAGCACGGCGCTCCTACGAGCAGTACTTC
J gene: TRBJ2-7
V gene: TRBV6-1
clone size: many
D gene: .

CDR3 protein: CASSADRDFSYEQYF
CDR3 DNA: TGTGCCAGCAGTGCCGACAGAGACTTCTCCTACGAGCAGTACTTC
J gene: TRBJ2-7
V gene: TRBV6-1
clone size: many
D gene: .

CDR3 protein: CASSLWTKNYGYTF
CDR3 DNA: TGTGCCAGCAGTTTATGGACAAAAAACTATGGCTACACCTTC
J gene: TRBJ1-2
V gene: TRBV27
clone size: few
D gene: .

CDR3 protein: CASSPVTGFGEQFF
CDR3 DNA: TGTGCCAGCAGCCCAGTAACCGGGTTCGGGGAGCAGTTCTTC
J gene: TRBJ2-1
V gene: TRBV3-1
clone size: many
D gene: .

CDR3 protein: CASSQGLAGGGETQYF
CDR3 DNA: TGTGCCAGCAGCCAAGGATTAGCGGGGGGTGGAGAGACCCAGTACTTC
J gene: TRBJ2-5
V gene: TRBV3-1
clone size: many
D gene: TRBD2

CDR3 protein: CASSQRTVSNQPQHF
CDR3 DNA: TGCGCCAGCAGCCAGCGGACGGTTAGCAATCAGCCCCAGCATTTT
J gene: TRBJ1-5
V gene: TRBV4-1
clone size: few
D gene: .

CDR3 protein: CAWSVQYGYTF
CDR3 DNA: TGTGCCTGGAGTGTACAGTATGGCTACACCTTC
J gene: TRBJ1-2
V gene: TRBV30
clone size: many
D gene: .

CDR3 protein: CASSRTGLAAQETQYF
CDR3 DNA: TGTGCCAGCAGCCGGACGGGACTAGCGGCCCAAGAGACCCAGTACTTC
J gene: TRBJ2-5
V gene: TRBV7-3
clone size: many
D gene: TRBD2

CDR3 protein: CASSLWAGTEAFF
CDR3 DNA: TGTGCCAGCAGCTTATGGGCAGGGACTGAAGCTTTCTTT
J gene: TRBJ1-1
V gene: TRBV7-8
clone size: many
D gene: .

CDR3 protein: CAISDGTSGGAMDTQYF
CDR3 DNA: TGTGCCATCAGTGACGGAACTAGCGGGGGGGCCATGGATACGCAGTATTTT
J gene: TRBJ2-3
V gene: TRBV10-3
clone size: .
D gene: TRBD2

CDR3 protein: CASLLAGEDTQYF
CDR3 DNA: TGTGCCAGCTTACTAGCGGGAGAAGATACGCAGTATTTT
J gene: TRBJ2-3
V gene: TRBV7-9
clone size: many
D gene: TRBD2

CDR3 protein: CASSPRQANLYEQYF
CDR3 DNA: TGTGCCAGCTCACCTAGACAGGCGAACCTCTACGAGCAGTACTTC
J gene: TRBJ2-7
V gene: TRBV18
clone size: few
D gene: .

CDR3 protein: CASSPNEGVHSGNTIYF
CDR3 DNA: TGTGCCAGCTCACCAAACGAGGGGGTTCATTCTGGAAACACCATATATTTT
J gene: TRBJ1-3
V gene: TRBV18
clone size: .
D gene: .

CDR3 protein: CASSPLTTRPPRDQGPGELFF
CDR3 DNA: TGTGCCAGCAGCCCTCTTACCACCCGACCCCCCCGGGACCAGGGGCCCGGGGAGCTGTTTTTT
J gene: TRBJ2-2
V gene: TRBV28
clone size: .
D gene: .

CDR3 protein: CASSLRTGILYGYTF
CDR3 DNA: TGTGCCAGCAGTCTTAGGACAGGGATACTCTATGGCTACACCTTC
J gene: TRBJ1-2
V gene: TRBV12-3/TRBV12-4
clone size: .
D gene: TRBD1

CDR3 protein: CASSDRGRGTGELFF
CDR3 DNA: TGTGCCAGCAGTGACAGGGGGCGGGGAACCGGGGAGCTGTTTTTT
J gene: TRBJ2-2
V gene: TRBV2
clone size: many
D gene: TRBD1

CDR3 protein: CAWKVPGDGDTQYF
CDR3 DNA: TGTGCCTGGAAAGTCCCGGGGGATGGAGATACGCAGTATTTT
J gene: TRBJ2-3
V gene: TRBV30
clone size: few
D gene: .

CDR3 protein: CASNYAGGGYNEQLF
CDR3 DNA: TGTGCCAGCAATTACGCGGGAGGGGGCTACAATGAGCAGCTCTTC
J gene: TRBJ2-1
V gene: TRBV24-1
clone size: once
D gene: TRBD2

CDR3 protein: CASSPYSTSGINEQFF
CDR3 DNA: TGCGCCAGCAGCCCCTATTCCACTAGCGGGATCAATGAGCAGTTCTTC
J gene: TRBJ2-1
V gene: TRBV4-3
clone size: few
D gene: TRBD2